Below, 28 T cell receptor beta chains from the same sample are listed, as sequenced in a study of kidney transplant recipient with SARS-CoV-2 infection. TCRdb re-analysed the reads in MiXCR, keeping a single row per CDR3 protein. The repertoire holds roughly 230,000 distinct CDR3 sequences, with about 30% as singletons. This sample comprised a blood sample, obtained at baseline and around day 110 from a kidney transplant recipient. These receptors were collected from a male patient between 25 and 39 years old who had COVID-19 and was a kidney transplant recipient. Some T cells may possibly be graft donor cells.

A note on this clonotype: With a much larger clone just one base away, this may be a read error. The gene calls are TRBV5-6 and TRBJ2-1, with D maybe TRBD2 (6 bases). This CDR3 is built from 11 residues. V lost 3 bases and J lost 9, with 7 bases in between. CDR1 is SGHDT and CDR2 is YYEEEE in the germline V gene. The chain's CDR3 is CASSWGLEQFF. The CDR3 coding sequence is TGTGCCAGCAGCTGGGGACTTGAGCAGTTCTTC.

The table lists this clonotype with many counts. The V call is TRBV5-5, the J call TRBJ1-2; D is unclear. Trimming removed 7 bases from V and 4 bases from J, with 23 bases in between. Looked up from germline, CDR1 is SGHKS and CDR2 is YYEKEE (reference sequence). This CDR3 contains 16 residues. The CDR3 loop is CASCLPVSRKTYGYTF. Here the CDR3 DNA reads TGTGCCAGCTGCCTGCCTGTCTCGCGAAAGACCTATGGCTACACCTTC.

Comment on this clonotype: With a much larger clone just one base away, this may be a read error. V usage is TRBV30 and J usage is TRBJ1-2; 10 bases agree with TRBD1. The CDR3 loop spans 15 amino acids. Germline CDR1 is GTSNPN and CDR2 is SVGIG (reference sequence). V shed 1 base, J shed 9 bases, and the junction held 11 bases outside the gene matches. CDR3 residues: CAWSDPTGGFVSYTF. CDR3 DNA: TGTGCCTGGAGTGACCCGACAGGGGGCTTCGTTAGCTACACCTTC. Looking up the rest from reference TRBV30 and TRBJ1-2 gives the full variable domain: SQTIHQWPATLVQPVGSPLSLECTVEGTSNPNLYWYRQAAGRGLQLLFYSVGIGQISSEVPQNLSASRPQDRQFILSSKKLLLSDSGFYLCAWSDPTGGFVSYTFGSGTRLTVV.

Comment on this clonotype: This may be a read error: a much more frequent sequence differs by one nucleotide. The V gene is TRBV6-5, the J gene TRBJ1-2; D not resolved. Germline V gene data show CDR1 as MNHEY and CDR2 as SVGAGI. The CDR3 covers 17 residues. Here the CDR3 DNA reads TGTGTCAGCAGTAGGTCCCAAGGTGGGAGAAAGACCTATGGCTACACCTTC. This translates into CVSSRSQGGRKTYGYTF.

A remark on this clonotype: A much larger clone sits a single nucleotide away, making a read error possible. The V and J genes are TRBV5-6 and TRBJ1-2, with D unresolved. The V end was cut by 7 bases, the J end by 4 bases, with 23 bases between. The CDR3 loop spans 16 amino acids. The germline gives CDR1 SGHDT, CDR2 YYEEEE. The CDR3 region is CASGNANSRKTYGYTF. The CDR3 region has the DNA TGTGCCAGCGGAAACGCCAATAGTCGAAAGACCTATGGCTACACCTTC.

The table lists this clonotype with many counts. The chain has TRBV19 and TRBJ1-2; D uncertain. The CDR3 has 17 residues. Germline V gives CDR1 LNHDA, CDR2 SQIVND (reference sequence). The ends were cut back, 5 bases at V and 4 bases at J, with 23 bases in the middle. CDR3 DNA: TGTGCCAGTAGTTTATACAAGACAAATCGAAAGACCTATGGCTACACCTTC. It encodes CASSLYKTNRKTYGYTF.

There are many counts of this clonotype. The chain uses TRBV14 and TRBJ2-7; TRBD2 matches 13 bases. The CDR3 is 15 residues long. Germline values: CDR1 SGHDN, CDR2 FVKESK. Trimming cost V 1 base and J 7 bases; bases outside gene matches: 4. CDR3 sequence: CASSQGLAGGGEQYF. The DNA of the CDR3 is TGTGCCAGCAGCCAAGGACTAGCGGGAGGAGGGGAGCAGTACTTC.

On this clonotype itself: A much larger clone is a single base away; this may be a read error. This chain links TRBV5-4 with TRBJ2-7; D may match TRBD1 or TRBD2 (6 bases each). V shed 0 bases and J shed 5 bases, with 12 bases lying between them. This CDR3 is built from 14 residues. Germline lookup yields CDR1 SGHNT and CDR2 YYREEE (reference sequence). The CDR3: CASSLEGGSDEQYF. CDR3 nucleotide sequence: TGTGCCAGCAGCTTGGAGGGGGGTTCGGACGAGCAGTACTTC.

As to this clonotype: A read error may explain this, as a much larger clone is one base away. The chain couples TRBV28 to TRBJ1-2; D not resolved. The CDR3 contains 16 residues. Germline CDR1 reads MDHEN; CDR2 reads SYDVKM. CDR3 region: CAGSPGLMAVVDGYTF. The CDR3 DNA reads TGTGCCGGCAGTCCTGGCCTCATGGCCGTTGTTGATGGCTACACCTTC.

On this clonotype: Given a much more abundant clone one base away, this may be a read error. The rearrangement links TRBV15 to TRBJ1-1; unclear D gene. Per the germline V gene, CDR1 is LNHNV and CDR2 is YYDKDF (reference sequence). CDR3 length: 14 amino acids. This chain's CDR3 is CATSRDTGNAEAFF. The CDR3 DNA is TGTGCCACCAGCAGAGATACCGGGAACGCTGAAGCTTTCTTT. Full variable domain (remainder filled in from reference TRBV15 and TRBJ1-1): DAMVIQNPRYQVTQFGKPVTLSCSQTLNHNVMYWYQQKSSQAPKLLFHYYDKDFNNEADTPDNFQSRRPNTSFCFLDIRSPGLGDTAMYLCATSRDTGNAEAFFGQGTRLTVV.

About this clonotype: A read error may explain this, as a much larger clone is one base away. The chain employs TRBV25-1 and TRBJ2-5; 7 positions agree with TRBD2. The V gene's germline CDR1 is MGHDK and CDR2 SYGVNS. The CDR3 loop spans 12 amino acids. Unmatched junction bases numbered 5, after V lost 6 bases and J lost 7 bases. The CDR3, as DNA: TGTGCCAGCAGACACGGCGGGGGGACCCAGTACTTC. Its protein product is CASRHGGGTQYF.

Comments on this clonotype: A read error may explain this, as a much larger clone is one base away. The V gene is TRBV11-2, the J gene TRBJ1-5, with D maybe TRBD1 (5 bases). Looked up from germline, CDR1 is SGHAT and CDR2 is FQNNGV. The CDR3 contains 16 residues. V shed 1 base and J shed 0 bases, with 10 bases lying between them. The CDR3 DNA reads TGTGCCAGCAGCTTAGGCCCGGGGGATAGCAATCAGCCCCAGCATTTT. It is translated as CASSLGPGDSNQPQHF.

The sample holds one count of this clonotype. This could be a read error, since a much larger clone is one nucleotide away. J is TRBJ2-2 and V is TRBV5-1; maybe TRBD1 (6 bases). The CDR3 is 14 amino acids. Germline CDR1 reads SGHRS; CDR2 reads YFSETQ. DNA of the CDR3: TGCGCCAGCAAGGTACAGGGTTACACCGGGGAGCTGCTTTTT. Amino acids: CASKVQGYTGELLF.

This clonotype was recorded many times. Because the CDR3's place on the DNA is in doubt, the DNA is left out and the CDR3 is given as listed by TCRdb. This chain joins TRBV7-5 and TRBJ1-2. TRBV7-5 is flagged as a pseudogene. The CDR3 region is 19 residues in length, termini included. The chain's CDR3 is CISVPEDLLEVGKTYGYTF.

The sample holds many counts of this clonotype. The CDR3 protein is CASSCGTESRKTYGYTF. The CDR3 coding sequence is TGTGCCAGCAGCTGTGGTACTGAATCTCGAAAGACCTATGGCTACACCTTC. The genes are TRBV7-6 and TRBJ1-2, with D unresolved. Germline loops: CDR1 SGHVS, CDR2 FNYEAQ. V gave up 4 bases and J gave up 4 bases, with 22 bases separating them. The CDR3 is made up of 17 amino acids. Full variable domain (rest looked up from reference TRBV7-6 and TRBJ1-2): GAGVSQSPRYKVTKRGQDVALRCDPISGHVSLYWYRQALGQGPEFLTYFNYEAQQDKSGLPNDRFSAERPEGSISTLTIQRTEQRDSAMYRCASSCGTESRKTYGYTFGSGTRLTVV.

About this clonotype: A clone one base away is much larger, so this may be a read error. CDR3 sequence reads: CAISESGRDASPLHF. For the CDR3, the DNA is TGTGCCATCAGTGAGTCGGGCAGGGACGCGTCACCCCTCCACTTT. The J gene is TRBJ1-6, the V gene TRBV10-3, with D tentatively TRBD1 (5 bases). Germline CDR1 reads ENHRY; CDR2 reads SYGVKD. The CDR3 is 15 amino acids. Trimming removed 0 bases from V and 10 bases from J, with 13 bases in between.

This clonotype occurred many times. The rearrangement links TRBV20-1 to TRBJ1-3; a possible D gene is TRBD1 (6 bases). Germline CDR1 and CDR2: DFQATT and SNEGSKA (reference sequence). The CDR3 contains 13 residues. V lost 2 bases and J 10 bases, leaving 15 bases between the germline ends. DNA for the CDR3: TGCAGTGCTAGAAGTAATAACAGGGAGACCATATATTTT. Its translation: CSARSNNRETIYF.

In its sample, this clonotype was seen many times. The chain links TRBV3-1 to TRBJ2-2; no clear D. Germline-derived CDR1 and CDR2 are LGHDT and YNNKEL (reference sequence). V was cut by 3 bases and J by 5 bases, with 22 bases left in between. There are 18 residues in the CDR3. CDR3 coding DNA: TGTGCCAGCAGCCACAAAGATCCCATTTCAGGCTTGACCGGGGAGCTGTTTTTT. This sequence encodes CASSHKDPISGLTGELFF.

This clonotype was observed many times. This chain connects TRBV23-1 to TRBJ1-2; D ambiguous. TRBV23-1 is an ORF for which the function is uncertain. CDR3 length equals 17 residues. Deletions cut 5 bases from V and 4 bases from J, with 23 bases between. The CDR3 DNA reads as TGCGCCAGCAGTGATTTAGGGCTACGCAGAAAGACCTATGGCTACACCTTC. Translating gives CASSDLGLRRKTYGYTF.

In regard to this clonotype: A much larger clone sits a single nucleotide away, making a read error possible. The chain has TRBV21-1 and TRBJ2-3; no check of the table's D call, TRBD2, against the DNA was made. TRBV21-1 is classified as a pseudogene. The CDR3 has 15 residues. The CDR3 here is CASSPSAGSADTQYF. CDR3 DNA: TGTGCCAGCAGCCCCTCCGCAGGGAGCGCAGATACGCAGTATTTT.

This clonotype turned up a few times. This rearrangement joins TRBV5-4 to TRBJ2-3; tentatively, D is TRBD1 (6 bases). CDR1 and CDR2 (germline): SGHNT, YYREEE (reference sequence). The CDR3 contains 15 residues. The ends were cut back, 2 bases at V and 3 bases at J, with 13 bases in the middle. The CDR3 loop reads CASSLDGQTTDTQYF. CDR3 coding DNA: TGTGCCAGCAGCTTAGACGGACAGACTACAGATACGCAGTATTTT.

This clonotype came up many times. The J gene is TRBJ1-2, the V gene TRBV11-2, with D uncertain. Per germline, CDR1 SGHAT and CDR2 FQNNGV. This CDR3 comprises 17 residues. Trimming shortened V by 5 bases and J by 4 bases, and 23 bases separated the two germline ends. The CDR3 DNA reads as TGTGCCAGCAGCGCATCTGTAACAAGCAGAAAGACCTATGGCTACACCTTC. Its protein is CASSASVTSRKTYGYTF.

This clonotype was counted many times. The V gene is TRBV11-1, the J gene TRBJ1-2; D is undetermined. Trimming took off 5 bases at V and 4 bases at J, with 23 bases between the two ends. Germline V gives CDR1 SGHAT, CDR2 FQDESV (reference sequence). CDR3 length: 17 amino acids. CDR3: CASSLIGKAGKTYGYTF. CDR3 nucleotide sequence: TGTGCCAGCAGCCTGATTGGTAAGGCTGGAAAGACCTATGGCTACACCTTC.

The chain links TRBV6-2 or TRBV6-3 to TRBJ2-2; TRBD2 aligns across 14 bases. The V gene end was trimmed by 2 bases and the J gene end by 4 bases; junction bases not matched to a gene: 9. The CDR3 spans 19 residues. Germline V gene sequence: CDR1 MNHEY, CDR2 SVGEGT. The CDR3 coding sequence is TGTGCCAGCAGTTACCCATTGGGACTAGCGGGGGTCGTCACCGGGGAGCTGTTTTTT. Its protein is CASSYPLGLAGVVTGELFF.

This clonotype came up many times. The chain couples TRBV6-5 to TRBJ2-1, with D tentatively TRBD2 (5 bases). V was shortened by 2 bases and J by 4 bases, with 9 bases between the two germline ends. There are 14 residues in the CDR3. Germline CDR1 reads MNHEY; CDR2 reads SVGAGI. CDR3 bases: TGTGCCAGCAGTTACCGCGGCGGGTACAATGAGCAGTTCTTC. This gives the protein CASSYRGGYNEQFF.

The sample holds many counts of this clonotype. The V and J genes are TRBV5-4 and TRBJ1-2; a weak D match, TRBD1 (6 bases). V lost 1 base and J lost 5, with 21 bases in between. CDR1 SGHNT and CDR2 YYREEE come from the germline V gene (reference sequence). CDR3 length equals 17 residues. CDR3 region: CASSLPPSGGAGYGYTF. CDR3 nucleotide sequence: TGTGCCAGCAGCTTGCCCCCTTCGGGGGGGGCAGGTTATGGCTACACCTTC.

This clonotype was observed a few times. This chain links TRBV7-6 with TRBJ2-3, with 7 bases that match TRBD2. CDR3 size: 16 residues. V was clipped by 4 bases and J by 5 bases; unmatched bases: 12. Germline CDR1 and CDR2: SGHVS and FNYEAQ. The CDR3 coding sequence is TGTGCCAGCAGCTCTCGGGCGGGAGACGATTTAGATACGCAGTATTTT. It specifies CASSSRAGDDLDTQYF.

Concerning this clonotype: A much more abundant neighbour one base away suggests this may be a read error. This chain links TRBV6-6 with TRBJ1-2; D gene unclear. The V gene's germline CDR1 is MNHNY and CDR2 SVGAGI (reference sequence). Trimming removed 5 bases at V and 4 bases at J, with 23 bases between. This CDR3 spans 17 amino acids. DNA of the CDR3: TGTGCCAGCAGTGCTCCACTAGGTGGGAGAAAGGCCTATGGCTACACCTTC. This encodes CASSAPLGGRKAYGYTF.